This is a list of T cell receptor beta chains from one sample in a study of blood T cell repertoires in COVID-19. Generated by immunoSEQ multiplex PCR, the TCRdb table keeps only in-frame clones and is missing some. The data hold 100,000 to 150,000 clones, with less than 85% observed a single time. Sequencing was done on a sample of peripheral blood. These TCRs come from a woman in her sixties or seventies with acute or convalescent COVID-19. The CDR3 runs from the conserved cysteine through the conserved F or W. A D gene is named only where the DNA matches it firmly.

V gene	D gene	J gene	CDR3 DNA	CDR3 protein
TRBV3-1/TRBV3-2	.	TRBJ1-2	TGTGCCAGCAGCGAGACAAGAAAAGGCTATGGCTACACCTTC	CASSETRKGYGYTF
TRBV9	.	TRBJ2-5	TGTGCCAGCAGCGTTACGGGGGACTCCCGAGAGACCCAGTACTTC	CASSVTGDSRETQYF
TRBV14	.	TRBJ1-2	TGTGCCAGCAGCCAAGTGGAGGGGTGGAACTATGGCTACACCTTC	CASSQVEGWNYGYTF
TRBV7-2	.	TRBJ1-1	TGTGCCAGCAGCTACACCAGGGACACTGAAGCTTTCTTT	CASSYTRDTEAFF
TRBV24-1	.	TRBJ1-5	TGTGCCACCAGTGACACAGGCAATAGCAATCAGCCCCAGCATTTT	CATSDTGNSNQPQHF
TRBV6-1	.	TRBJ1-2	TGTGCCAGCAGTGAAGCTTGGACAGTGAATCGTGGCTACACCTTC	CASSEAWTVNRGYTF
TRBV3-1/TRBV3-2	.	TRBJ1-4	TGTGCCAGCAGCCCCTCAGGTAGGGGTGAAAAACTGTTTTTT	CASSPSGRGEKLFF
TRBV5-6	TRBD2	TRBJ2-1	TGTGCCAGCAGCTTCCGGACTAGCGGGTGGGGTGAGCAGTTCTTC	CASSFRTSGWGEQFF
TRBV24-1	TRBD1	TRBJ2-3	TGTGCCACCAGTCTGGCCAGGGGGCCAGATACGCAGTATTTT	CATSLARGPDTQYF
TRBV19	.	TRBJ1-4	TGTGCCAGTAATGGCCAGAAGAATGAAAAACTGTTTTTT	CASNGQKNEKLFF
TRBV20-1	.	TRBJ1-1	TGCAGTGCTAGTGACCGCAGTGTGAACACTGAAGCTTTCTTT	CSASDRSVNTEAFF
TRBV6-5	TRBD1	TRBJ1-1	TGTGCCAGCAGTTCGGGACAGGGGGCGTGGGACACTGAAGCTTTCTTT	CASSSGQGAWDTEAFF
TRBV3-1/TRBV3-2	TRBD1	TRBJ1-3	TGTGCCAGCAGCCGTACAACAGGGGGCGTCGGAAACACCATATATTTT	CASSRTTGGVGNTIYF
TRBV5-1	.	TRBJ1-2	TGCGCCAGCAGCTTGGCCCCAGGTTATGACGGCTACACCTTC	CASSLAPGYDGYTF